This T cell receptor (beta chain) was sequenced in a study of T cells in tuberculosis. The length of the CDR3 is 16 residues. J lost 5 bases, V lost 3 bases, and 5 bases had no gene match. Germline loops: CDR1 WNHNN, CDR2 SYGVQD (reference sequence). Assay used: immunoSEQ multiplex PCR; TCRdb lists only in-frame clones, some missing. There are about 59,000 clones in the sample; 80% to 85% occur only once, and around 13% lies in the top ten. Thawed, overnight-rested PBMC were stained with GMM-loaded CD1B tetramer, viability dye and anti-CD3, then sorted. CD1B tetramers were loaded with Rhodococcus equi-derived C32 glucose monomycolate. The sample holds one count of this clone.

This chain links TRBV10-1 with TRBJ2-2, with 11 nucleotides matching TRBD1. The receptor was isolated from an adult woman with latent tuberculosis. Sequenced sample: CD1b-GMM tetramer-negative cells sorted from PBMCs. DNA for the CDR3: TGCGCCAGCAGTGACCCCGGGACAGGGGGAACCGGGGAGCTGTTTTTT. Amino acid sequence: CASSDPGTGGTGELFF.